This T cell receptor beta chain emerged from a study of T cell responses to AZD1222 COVID-19 vaccine (dated by TCRdb to the early 2020s). Describing the broader study: AZD1222 recipients given second doses at about 4 weeks or at about 12 weeks were pooled, since spike-specific TCR depth and breadth were not found to differ between the two schedules. TCR sequencing covered more than 230 trial participants: 207 given two doses of AZD1222 and 26 given two doses of MenACWY control vaccine. Trial participants were enrolled by age into 18-55, 56-69 and 70-plus year subgroups, with roughly 160, 29 and 62 TCR-sequenced participants respectively. Study-wide conclusions, independent of this receptor: Reportedly, close to half of the unique spike-specific TCRs recognized epitopes lying outside the regions that are mutated in the B.1.351 and B.1.1.7 variants. The whole spike protein was spanned by vaccine-associated CD4 TCRs, and dominant responses were seen in regions 160-218 and 743-854. No day 14 peak-response samples were available, so repertoires were characterized only after the peak T cell response. Only five or six AZD1222 recipients were SARS-CoV-2 seropositive at baseline, limiting conclusions about previously exposed vaccinees. After two AZD1222 doses, both the breadth and the depth of spike-specific TCRs were significantly higher than at day 0 and than in MenACWY recipients. The 56-69-year group was small, and its depth increase did not reach significance, likely because of low power. Participants were mostly white British, with more females than males. The authors suggested clonal diversity may have been underestimated.

The CDR3 regions of human TCRbeta chains were analyzed by immunosequencing. The original methods were these. Repertoire TCRs were matched against a reference library of SARS-CoV-2-specific TCRs generated with the MIRA antigen-specificity platform. Breadth was defined as the fraction of unique TCRs that were SARS-CoV-2-associated. Depth was defined as the fraction of total T cells that were SARS-CoV-2-associated. Using the MIRA data, every spike-specific TCR was mapped to the spike region that the TCR reacted to and assigned to either a CD4 or a CD8 class. Log10-transformed breadth and depth values were compared by one-way ANOVA with Sidak's multiple comparisons tests. TCRdb took this table from immuneACCESS and kept in-frame rearrangements with V and J called. Such tables lack part of the clones; where checked against another copy, unresolved V genes explain under half of the gap, and the rest is unexplained. V and J calls and clone size are given by that table; D and trimming were obtained from the DNA. For this sample the table gives approximately 150,000 clones, of which nearly 95% were detected only once. The ten largest clones add up to roughly 2.2% of the sample.

In light of the paper, this sample's time point label describes: baseline before first vaccination. The vaccinee samples were drawn from two UK trials, COV001 and COV002, one of which was a single-blind randomized controlled phase 2/3 trial testing AZD1222 (ChAdOx1 nCoV-19) in healthy adults. Trial participant PBMC samples were collected at day 0 and day 28 after the second dose for TCRbeta chain sequencing. For this clone: Which antigen it targets is not known. Per-base qualities were not stored, and no clone one base away is much larger.

V gives up 6 bases and J gives up 0 bases, and the segment between their germline ends measures 12 bases. The germline V gene yields MNHEY for CDR1 and SVGAGI for CDR2. The CDR3 covers 15 residues, taking in both the cysteine and the phenylalanine. Only the CDR3 portion is preserved as DNA: 45 bases, with reading frame beginning at the first base. The sequence is built from TRBV6-5 and TRBJ1-3; a tentative D call is TRBD1 (6 bases match). The sample consisted of peripheral blood, taken on day 0 of AZD1222 vaccination. This receptor was obtained from an adult in good health. CDR3 sequence: CASSVDRSSGNTIYF. The nucleotide sequence reads as follows: TGTGCCAGCAGCGTAGACAGGTCCTCTGGAAACACCATATATTTT.